A single sample is the source of the 17 T cell receptor beta chains below, sequenced in a study of blood T cell repertoires in COVID-19. The repertoire was sequenced with immunoSEQ multiplex PCR; TCRdb's copy has only in-frame clones and lacks some. The sample lists about 320,000 clones; about nine tenths were seen once. Material for sequencing was PBMCs or T cells enriched from blood (not recorded which). The receptors stem from a woman aged 18-29 years who had recovered from COVID-19.

The chain carries TRBV20-1 and TRBJ2-7, with D possibly matching TRBD2 (5 bases). V was clipped by 6 bases and J by 6 bases, with 12 bases between them. Germline V lookup: CDR1 DFQATT, CDR2 SNEGSKA (reference sequence). This CDR3 is 11 amino acids long. The CDR3 sequence: CSAPTRSEQYF. The CDR3 bases are TGCAGTGCGCCCACTAGAAGCGAGCAGTACTTC.

The rearrangement uses TRBV3-1 (or the pseudogene TRBV3-2) and TRBJ1-4; D ambiguous. Trimming cost V 3 bases and J 0 bases, with 5 bases left between them. The CDR3 runs 14 residues. Per germline, CDR1 LGHDT and CDR2 YNNKEL (reference sequence). In DNA form, the CDR3 reads TGTGCCAGCAGCCACGGGGCAACTAATGAAAAACTGTTTTTT. This encodes CASSHGATNEKLFF.

The rearrangement uses TRBV28 and TRBJ1-2; D is perhaps TRBD1 (6 bases). V gave up 5 bases and J gave up 3 bases, with 10 bases separating them. CDR1 is MDHEN and CDR2 is SYDVKM in the germline V gene. The CDR3 totals 13 residues. The CDR3 region has the DNA TGTGCCAGCAGTCTAACAGGGTACTATGGCTACACCTTC. This sequence encodes CASSLTGYYGYTF.

The chain recombines TRBV27 with TRBJ1-2; TRBD1 might be the D (6 bases). V was clipped by 3 bases and J by 9 bases, with 14 bases between them. The CDR3 runs to 13 residues. Germline values: CDR1 MNHEY, CDR2 SMNVEV (reference sequence). The DNA of the CDR3 is TGTGCCAGCAGTTTTTCACAGGGAATTAGCTACACCTTC. Its protein product is CASSFSQGISYTF.

This chain links TRBV10-3 with TRBJ1-6; D is perhaps TRBD1 (6 bases). The V gene lost 0 bases and the J gene lost 6 bases, with 12 bases spanning the gap. Germline V gives CDR1 ENHRY, CDR2 SYGVKD. The CDR3 covers 16 residues. The CDR3 is CAISESQGKGNSPLHF. CDR3 coding DNA: TGTGCCATCAGTGAGTCTCAGGGGAAGGGTAATTCACCCCTCCACTTT.

The rearrangement uses TRBV6-5 and TRBJ2-3, with D tentatively TRBD1 (5 bases). The germline gives CDR1 MNHEY, CDR2 SVGAGI. This CDR3 has 14 residues. V was cut by 4 bases and J by 4 bases, with 12 bases left in between. Here the CDR3 reads CASSSRGRADTQYF. Written as DNA, the CDR3 is TGTGCCAGCAGTTCAAGGGGTAGGGCAGATACGCAGTATTTT.

The chain has TRBV5-1 and TRBJ2-7, with D maybe TRBD1 (6 bases). The V gene's germline CDR1 is SGHRS and CDR2 YFSETQ. This CDR3 spans 13 amino acids. The V end lost 0 bases, the J end lost 7 bases, and 11 bases lay between the germline ends. The CDR3 DNA reads as TGCGCCAGCAGCTTGGTGCAGGGGATGGAGCAGTACTTC. This sequence encodes CASSLVQGMEQYF.

The rearrangement uses TRBV27 and TRBJ1-2, with 7 bases that match TRBD1. Germline-derived CDR1 and CDR2 are MNHEY and SMNVEV (reference sequence). V gave up 3 bases and J gave up 4 bases; unmatched junction bases: 20. This CDR3 is 19 amino acids long. This CDR3 is CASSFLEGGASLNFYGYTF. The DNA for the CDR3 is TGTGCCAGCAGTTTCCTAGAAGGGGGCGCGTCCCTTAACTTCTATGGCTACACCTTC.

The rearrangement links TRBV30 to TRBJ1-3, with a weak D call TRBD1 (5 bases). The CDR3 loop spans 15 amino acids. Trimming shortened V by 0 bases and J by 0 bases, and 9 bases separated the two germline ends. Germline CDR1 is GTSNPN and CDR2 is SVGIG (reference sequence). CDR3 DNA sequence: TGTGCCTGGAGTGTACAGGTATTCTCTGGAAACACCATATATTTT. This gives the protein CAWSVQVFSGNTIYF.

The chain uses TRBV7-2 and TRBJ1-5; 8 positions match TRBD1. The CDR3 extends over 16 amino acids. The junction had 4 bases not matched to a gene; V was cut back by 1 base and J by 2 bases. Germline V gives CDR1 SGHTA, CDR2 FQGNSA. CDR3 sequence (DNA): TGTGCCAGCAGCTTAGACAGGGGGTATGGCAATCAGCCCCAGCATTTT. Encoded protein: CASSLDRGYGNQPQHF.

The chain employs TRBV27 and TRBJ2-1; 15 positions agree with TRBD2. This CDR3 is 18 amino acids long. The germline V gene has CDR1 MNHEY and CDR2 SMNVEV (reference sequence). V shed 4 bases, J shed 6 bases, and the junction held 10 bases outside the gene matches. CDR3 sequence (DNA): TGTGCCAGCAGTTCCGGACTAGCGGGGGGGGGCGGGTCCAATGAGCAGTTCTTC. This codes for CASSSGLAGGGGSNEQFF.

This rearrangement joins TRBV5-1 to TRBJ1-1, with 9 bases identical to TRBD1. The V gene end was trimmed by 1 base and the J gene end by 2 bases; junction bases not matched to a gene: 0. The CDR3 covers 14 residues. Per the germline V gene, CDR1 is SGHRS and CDR2 is YFSETQ. CDR3 bases: TGCGCCAGCAGCTTGACAGGGGGCAACACTGAAGCTTTCTTT. Translation: CASSLTGGNTEAFF.

The J gene is TRBJ2-2, the V gene TRBV10-3; perhaps TRBD1 as D (6 bases). This CDR3 contains 15 residues. V was trimmed by 4 bases and J by 4 bases, leaving 13 bases between them. Germline loops: CDR1 ENHRY, CDR2 SYGVKD. In DNA, the CDR3 is TGTGCCATCAGTGCCGGCAGGGGAAGCACCGGGGAGCTGTTTTTT. Amino acids: CAISAGRGSTGELFF.

The genes are TRBV9 and TRBJ1-6; 7 positions agree with TRBD1. In germline, CDR1 is SGDLS, CDR2 YYNGEE. The CDR3 spans 15 residues. V lost 4 bases to trimming and J lost 9 bases; unmatched junction nucleotides: 10. The CDR3: CASSTKTGTGSPLHF. DNA for the CDR3: TGTGCCAGCAGCACCAAGACAGGGACGGGTTCACCCCTCCACTTT.

V usage is TRBV7-2 and J usage is TRBJ1-1; tentative D call: TRBD1 (6 bases). CDR3 length equals 14 residues. Trimming pared 4 bases from V and 4 bases from J, leaving 13 bases between. The germline V gene encodes CDR1 SGHTA and CDR2 FQGNSA. The CDR3 nucleotides are TGTGCCAGCAGCTGGGGGGGGGCTGGCACTGAAGCTTTCTTT. Protein product: CASSWGGAGTEAFF.

This clone has just a few counts. This sequence joins TRBV20-1 and TRBJ1-4, with D hard to call. Germline CDR1 DFQATT, CDR2 SNEGSKA (reference sequence). V was trimmed by 3 bases and J by 8 bases, leaving 13 bases between them. The CDR3 has 13 amino acids. The CDR3 sequence is CSASSGGGEKLFF. CDR3 bases: TGCAGTGCTAGTTCCGGCGGAGGCGAAAAACTGTTTTTT.

The chain has TRBV5-6 and TRBJ2-1, with no clear D. The V end was cut by 0 bases, the J end by 3 bases, with 7 bases between. CDR3 length equals 14 residues. Germline V gives CDR1 SGHDT, CDR2 YYEEEE. The CDR3 coding sequence is TGTGCCAGCAGCTTGGCTAGGCACTACAATGAGCAGTTCTTC. Translating it yields CASSLARHYNEQFF.